The 21 T cell receptor beta chains below were found in one sample sequenced in a study of blood T cell repertoires in COVID-19 (TCRdb year 2020). The library was obtained by the immunoSEQ multiplex PCR assay. The table was pulled from immuneACCESS by TCRdb, which kept in-frame rearrangements only. Such tables lose some clones; where checked, under half of the loss comes from unresolved V genes, and the rest has no known cause. This sample holds more than 150,000 clones; around four fifths were observed only once. Of the sample, 10% to 15% falls within the top ten clones. Input material: peripheral blood. These receptors all come from a man aged 65 to 85 who had recovered from COVID-19.

Note on this clone: A junction boundary mismatches the germline segment, possibly from a read error. This chain links TRBV18 with TRBJ1-5, with 7 bases that match TRBD1. The CDR3 totals 15 residues. CDR1 and CDR2 (germline): KGHSH, LQKENI. The DNA for the CDR3 is TGTGCCAGCTCGCCCGACAGGGAAGGCAATCAGTCCCAGCATTTT. This sequence encodes CASSPDREGNQSQHF.

The chain combines TRBV9 with TRBJ2-7; TRBD1 matches at 8 bases. Germline V gene data show CDR1 as SGDLS and CDR2 as YYNGEE. V lost 0 bases, J lost 6 bases, and 14 bases stayed unmatched. The CDR3 is 17 residues long. The CDR3 protein is CASSVAPGQALRSEQYF. As DNA, the CDR3 is TGTGCCAGCAGCGTAGCTCCGGGACAGGCCCTGAGGTCCGAGCAGTACTTC.

V is TRBV28 and J is TRBJ2-2; 9 positions agree with TRBD1. After removal of 3 bases from V and 6 bases from J, the junction contained 5 bases not matched to a gene. Germline V gives CDR1 MDHEN, CDR2 SYDVKM. The CDR3 extends over 15 amino acids. The CDR3 reads CASSFWDRESGELFF. The DNA of the CDR3 is TGTGCCAGCAGTTTCTGGGACAGGGAATCCGGGGAGCTGTTTTTT.

This clone was detected a few times. This chain links TRBV11-2 with TRBJ2-2; no definite D call. Trimming removed 5 bases from V and 4 bases from J, with 11 bases in between. The CDR3 is 14 residues long. Germline CDR1 is SGHAT and CDR2 is FQNNGV. DNA for the CDR3: TGTGCCAGCAGCAGACTGGGTAGCACCGGGGAGCTGTTTTTT. This sequence encodes CASSRLGSTGELFF.

The chain links TRBV5-1 to TRBJ1-2; TRBD1 agrees at 8 bases. Germline values: CDR1 SGHRS, CDR2 YFSETQ. J lost 10 bases, V lost 0 bases, and 8 bases had no gene match. CDR3 length: 14 amino acids. The CDR3 region has the DNA TGCGCCAGCAGCTTGGGAGACAGGGGCGACTACTACACCTTC. Protein product: CASSLGDRGDYYTF.

This clone was detected many times. The V and J genes are TRBV6-5 and TRBJ1-1; D not certain. The length of the CDR3 is 12 residues. The V end was cut by 6 bases, the J end by 5 bases, with 10 bases between. Germline CDR1 is MNHEY and CDR2 is SVGAGI. CDR3 loop: CASRLPGTEAFF. The CDR3 DNA reads TGTGCCAGCAGACTACCTGGGACTGAAGCTTTCTTT.

The V and J genes are TRBV7-8 and TRBJ2-1, with 8 bases aligning to TRBD2. Per the germline V gene, CDR1 is SGHVS and CDR2 is FQNEAQ. CDR3 size: 16 residues. The V and J ends lost 1 base and 7 bases, in that order; junction bases with no gene match: 9. The CDR3 bases are TGTGCCAGCAGCTTAGATTCCGCGGGGGGTGTGAATGAGCAGTTCTTC. Residues: CASSLDSAGGVNEQFF.

The table lists this clone with a count of one. The rearrangement joins TRBV7-9 to TRBJ2-1, with 15 bases matching TRBD2. Losses at the gene ends were 5 bases for V and 8 bases for J; bases not matched to a gene: 4. Germline V gene lookup returns CDR1 SEHNR and CDR2 FQNEAQ (reference sequence). The CDR3 extends over 15 amino acids. CDR3 protein: CASSTGTSGRYEQFF. CDR3 DNA sequence: TGTGCCAGCAGCACCGGGACTAGCGGGAGGTATGAGCAGTTCTTC.

This clone showed up just once. This chain links TRBV9 with TRBJ2-2; 8 bases match TRBD2. CDR3 length: 14 amino acids. Germline CDR1 reads SGDLS; CDR2 reads YYNGEE. V was pared by 7 bases and J by 4 bases, with 6 bases of the junction left unmatched. The CDR3 nucleotides read TGTGCCAGCGAAGCGGGAGTAGGCACCGGGGAGCTGTTTTTT. It yields the protein CASEAGVGTGELFF.

Comment on this clone: The sample contains more than one DNA sequence encoding this CDR3. J is TRBJ2-5 and V is TRBV5-1, with 8 bases that match TRBD1. V shed 1 base and J 2 bases; nucleotides not matched to a gene: 1. Germline CDR1 is SGHRS and CDR2 is YFSETQ. The CDR3 contains 14 residues. This CDR3 reads CASSLRTGQETQYF. The CDR3 DNA reads as TGCGCCAGCAGCTTGCGGACAGGGCAAGAGACCCAGTACTTC.

This clone was seen a few times. The V gene is TRBV4-3, the J gene TRBJ1-1, with a possible D match to TRBD1 (6 bases). Trimming left V 1 base short and J 1 base short, with 13 bases between. The CDR3 extends over 16 amino acids. The germline V gene has CDR1 LGHNA and CDR2 YSLEER. This CDR3 reads CASSQVAGAGNTEAFF. The CDR3 nucleotides are TGCGCCAGCAGCCAAGTCGCAGGGGCGGGGAACACTGAAGCTTTCTTT.

The chain links TRBV24-1 to TRBJ2-3; 7 nucleotides align to TRBD1. This CDR3 spans 16 amino acids. Germline values: CDR1 KGHDR, CDR2 SFDVKD. Trimming took 4 bases from V and 1 from J; bases not matched to a gene: 7. The CDR3: CATSDPGQVGTDTQYF. The DNA of the CDR3 is TGTGCCACCAGTGACCCCGGACAGGTTGGCACAGATACGCAGTATTTT.

This chain connects TRBV5-1 to TRBJ2-7; perhaps TRBD2 as D (5 bases). The CDR3 is made up of 14 amino acids. Trimming cost V 4 bases and J 0 bases, with 11 bases left between them. CDR1 is SGHRS and CDR2 is YFSETQ in the germline V gene. Here the CDR3 reads CASSARRGSYEQYF. The CDR3 nucleotides are TGCGCCAGCAGCGCCAGACGGGGCTCCTACGAGCAGTACTTC.

This chain joins TRBV7-2 and TRBJ2-1; 7 nucleotides align to TRBD2. CDR3 length: 15 residues. Germline CDR1 SGHTA, CDR2 FQGNSA. V lost 6 bases and J lost 7; bases outside the gene matches: 12. CDR3 in DNA: TGTGCCAGCAGGCCCGGCGCGTCTAGCGGTAATGAGCAGTTCTTC. Protein sequence: CASRPGASSGNEQFF.

The rearrangement uses TRBV7-2 and TRBJ1-2; 7 nucleotides align to TRBD1. The CDR3 is made up of 15 amino acids. The germline V gene has CDR1 SGHTA and CDR2 FQGNSA. Trimming cost V 1 base and J 5 bases; bases outside gene matches: 7. As DNA, the CDR3 is TGTGCCAGCAGCTTAGACAGGGGCTTGGGGTATGGCTACACCTTC. Its protein is CASSLDRGLGYGYTF.

The chain is built from TRBV27 and TRBJ2-7, with D perhaps matching TRBD2 (6 bases). Germline lookup yields CDR1 MNHEY and CDR2 SMNVEV (reference sequence). CDR3 size: 14 residues. V lost 6 bases, J lost 5 bases, and 17 bases lay in between. The CDR3 loop reads CASSRGPGEDEQYF. DNA of the CDR3: TGTGCCAGCAGCCGGGGCCCGGGGGAGGACGAGCAGTACTTC.

The chain joins TRBV7-9 to TRBJ2-6, with unresolved D. Germline CDR1 and CDR2: SEHNR and FQNEAQ (reference sequence). V shed 5 bases and J shed 2 bases, with 10 bases lying between them. The CDR3 consists of 15 residues. The CDR3: CASSHSGTGANVLTF. CDR3 in DNA: TGTGCCAGCAGCCACAGTGGAACTGGGGCCAACGTCCTGACTTTC.

This clone was observed once. This chain uses TRBV27 with TRBJ2-7, with D possibly TRBD1 on 6 matching bases. The CDR3 is 15 amino acids. V was pared by 4 bases and J by 2 bases, with 15 bases between. CDR1 is MNHEY, CDR2 SMNVEV, per germline (reference sequence). The CDR3 nucleotides are TGTGCCAGCAGTTCCAGGGGTCCTCCAACCTACGAGCAGTACTTC. Its translation is CASSSRGPPTYEQYF.

Only one count was recorded for this clone. This chain links TRBV7-8 with TRBJ1-5; D is uncertain. This CDR3 contains 16 residues. CDR1 SGHVS and CDR2 FQNEAQ come from the germline V gene. The V gene lost 5 bases and the J gene lost 5 bases, with 19 bases spanning the gap. The CDR3 sequence is CASSLLEGGFDQPQHF. As DNA, the CDR3 is TGTGCCAGCAGCCTACTAGAGGGAGGATTCGATCAGCCCCAGCATTTT.

This chain uses TRBV20-1 with TRBJ2-7, with 7 bases identical to TRBD2. Germline V lookup: CDR1 DFQATT, CDR2 SNEGSKA (reference sequence). The V and J ends lost 6 bases and 6 bases, in that order; junction bases with no gene match: 2. CDR3 length: 10 amino acids. This CDR3 is CSAGGPEQYF. The CDR3 DNA follows: TGCAGTGCGGGAGGGCCCGAGCAGTACTTC.

The rearrangement links TRBV5-1 to TRBJ1-1; D may be TRBD1 (6 bases). The CDR3 has 14 amino acids. Trimming pared 1 base from V and 1 base from J, leaving 8 bases between. CDR1 and CDR2 from the germline V gene are SGHRS and YFSETQ. The CDR3 DNA reads as TGCGCCAGCAGCTTGCAGGGGAGGAACACTGAAGCTTTCTTT. It translates to CASSLQGRNTEAFF.